Below are 24 T cell receptor beta chains sequenced from a single sample in a study of cytomegalovirus exposure and HLA in healthy donors. Primers: 60 Vbeta forward and 13 Jbeta reverse. The table came from immunoSEQ multiplex PCR; TCRdb's copy has only in-frame clones and leaves some out. Of approximately 160,000 clones listed, over 70% are singletons. The sequenced sample was PBMCs. The source is a woman in her forties or fifties in good health and CMV-seropositive.

This sequence joins TRBV4-3 and TRBJ1-4; D unclear. CDR1 is LGHNA, CDR2 YSLEER, per germline. CDR3 length: 14 amino acids. Trimming took off 0 bases at V and 10 bases at J, with 12 bases between the two ends. The CDR3 DNA reads TGCGCCAGCAGCCAAGAGGTTACGCGGGCAAAACTGTTTTTT. Translation gives CASSQEVTRAKLFF.

The rearrangement joins TRBV10-1 to TRBJ2-5, with TRBD2 matching 8 bases. Germline-derived CDR1 and CDR2 are WNHNN and SYGVQD (reference sequence). V was clipped by 6 bases and J by 4 bases; unmatched bases: 10. CDR3 length: 15 amino acids. In nucleotides, the CDR3 is TGCGCCAGCAGCCGAGTAGCGGGAAAAGGAGAGACCCAGTACTTC. It is translated as CASSRVAGKGETQYF.

This sequence joins TRBV28 and TRBJ2-1; 10 bases map to TRBD1. CDR1 is MDHEN, CDR2 SYDVKM, per germline. The V segment lost 4 bases and the J segment 9 bases; nucleotides outside the gene matches: 6. The CDR3 runs 14 residues. The CDR3 DNA sequence: TGTGCCAGCAGTTGGACAGGGGGGGGAGGTGAGCAGTTCTTC. The encoded protein is CASSWTGGGGEQFF.

V gene TRBV6-6 combines with J gene TRBJ1-1; 9 bases are a match to TRBD1. The CDR3 contains 14 residues. Germline V gene data show CDR1 as MNHNY and CDR2 as SVGAGI (reference sequence). The junction had 6 bases not matched to a gene; V was cut back by 7 bases and J by 3 bases. The CDR3 DNA reads TGTGCCAGCACCCGCCGGGACAGGGACACTGAAGCTTTCTTT. Protein: CASTRRDRDTEAFF.

The CDR3 DNA follows: TGCGCCAGCAGCTTGTACCGGCCAGGGACTGAAGCTTTCTTT. It encodes CASSLYRPGTEAFF. The chain joins TRBV5-1 to TRBJ1-1; possibly TRBD1 for D (5 bases). V was shortened by 1 base and J by 5 bases, with 12 bases between the two germline ends. The germline gives CDR1 SGHRS, CDR2 YFSETQ. The CDR3 sequence is 14 residues long.

V and J are TRBV9 and TRBJ1-1; TRBD1 aligns across 8 bases. Germline V gene data show CDR1 as SGDLS and CDR2 as YYNGEE. V shed 0 bases, J shed 5 bases, and the junction held 9 bases outside the gene matches. The CDR3 totals 16 residues. CDR3 protein: CASSVGVTTGGTEAFF. Here the CDR3 DNA reads TGTGCCAGCAGCGTAGGGGTTACTACAGGGGGAACTGAAGCTTTCTTT.

The J gene is TRBJ1-2, the V gene TRBV5-8, with D possibly matching TRBD1 (5 bases). This CDR3 is 16 amino acids long. Trimming removed 4 bases from V and 5 bases from J, with 21 bases in between. From germline, CDR1 is SGHTS and CDR2 YDEGEE. Here the CDR3 DNA reads TGTGCCAGCAGCACTCAGGGAGGTCCGGCGGGATATGGCTACACCTTC. Translated: CASSTQGGPAGYGYTF. Looking up the rest from reference TRBV5-8 and TRBJ1-2 gives the full variable domain: EAGVTQSPTHLIKTRGQQATLRCSPISGHTSVYWYQQALGLGLQFLLWYDEGEERNRGNFPPRFSGRQFPNYSSELNVNALELEDSALYLCASSTQGGPAGYGYTFGSGTRLTVV.

The gene calls are TRBV6-5 and TRBJ1-2; D is unresolved. The germline V gene encodes CDR1 MNHEY and CDR2 SVGAGI. V was shortened by 1 base and J by 5 bases, with 14 bases between the two germline ends. There are 15 residues in the CDR3. CDR3 coding DNA: TGTGCCAGCAGTTACTTACGTCAGTACCAGTATGGCTACACCTTC. It translates to CASSYLRQYQYGYTF.

CDR3 amino acids: CASSLDGQGHEKLFF. The CDR3 bases are TGTGCCAGCAGCTTAGATGGACAGGGTCATGAAAAACTGTTTTTT. The chain employs TRBV7-2 and TRBJ1-4; 8 bases align to TRBD1. Germline trimming cut 1 base from V and 6 bases from J; bases unmatched to any gene: 4. The CDR3 consists of 15 residues. Germline V gene data show CDR1 as SGHTA and CDR2 as FQGNSA.

This chain joins TRBV27 and TRBJ1-1, with 7 bases lining up with TRBD1. From germline, CDR1 is MNHEY and CDR2 SMNVEV (reference sequence). The V gene end was trimmed by 5 bases and the J gene end by 5 bases; junction bases not matched to a gene: 5. CDR3 length equals 13 residues. The CDR3, as DNA: TGTGCCAGCAGTCCCAACAGGGGTACTGAAGCTTTCTTT. Protein: CASSPNRGTEAFF.

The rearrangement links TRBV6-6 to TRBJ2-5; 11 bases agree with TRBD1. V lost 6 bases and J lost 4; bases outside the gene matches: 7. This CDR3 is built from 15 residues. Germline lookup yields CDR1 MNHNY and CDR2 SVGAGI (reference sequence). The CDR3 is CASRDRGRLSETQYF. The CDR3 bases are TGTGCCAGCAGGGACAGGGGGCGGTTGTCAGAGACCCAGTACTTC.

This sequence joins TRBV27 and TRBJ2-7, with TRBD1 matching 10 bases. The CDR3 is 16 amino acids. In germline, CDR1 is MNHEY, CDR2 SMNVEV (reference sequence). Unmatched junction bases numbered 7, after V lost 5 bases and J lost 0 bases. CDR3 sequence: CASSPRTGGNSYEQYF. CDR3 DNA sequence: TGTGCCAGCAGTCCCCGGACAGGGGGAAACTCCTACGAGCAGTACTTC.

The chain links TRBV7-9 to TRBJ1-5, with unresolved D. The CDR3 covers 13 residues. Germline V lookup: CDR1 SEHNR, CDR2 FQNEAQ (reference sequence). Trimming removed 5 bases at V and 3 bases at J, with 8 bases between. CDR3 in amino acids: CASSLGINQPQHF. CDR3 in DNA: TGTGCCAGCAGCCTCGGGATCAATCAGCCCCAGCATTTT.

This clone was seen a handful of times. The V gene is TRBV18, the J gene TRBJ1-5; 7 nucleotides align to TRBD1. V lost 5 bases, J lost 6 bases, and 7 bases stayed unmatched. This CDR3 has 14 residues. Per germline, CDR1 KGHSH and CDR2 LQKENI. The CDR3: CASSLQGWVQPQHF. For the CDR3, the DNA is TGTGCCAGCTCATTACAGGGGTGGGTTCAGCCCCAGCATTTT. Looking up the rest from reference TRBV18 and TRBJ1-5 gives the full variable domain: NAGVMQNPRHLVRRRGQEARLRCSPMKGHSHVYWYRQLPEEGLKFMVYLQKENIIDESGMPKERFSAEFPKEGPSILRIQQVVRGDSAAYFCASSLQGWVQPQHFGDGTRLSIL.

This chain uses TRBV5-1 with TRBJ2-1; 8 nucleotides match TRBD2. Germline V gene lookup returns CDR1 SGHRS and CDR2 YFSETQ. This CDR3 spans 15 amino acids. J was trimmed by 7 bases and V by 4 bases; bases with no gene match: 10. The CDR3: CASSLYGGALNEQFF. DNA for the CDR3: TGCGCCAGCAGCCTGTACGGGGGGGCCTTGAATGAGCAGTTCTTC.

The chain recombines TRBV5-1 with TRBJ2-3, with a possible D match to TRBD2 (7 bases). The CDR3 covers 15 residues. Trimming left V 0 bases short and J 6 bases short, with 14 bases between. CDR1 and CDR2 from the germline V gene are SGHRS and YFSETQ. In DNA form, the CDR3 reads TGCGCCAGCAGCTTGGTTCGGGGGGCAGCGGATACGCAGTATTTT. This encodes CASSLVRGAADTQYF.

This chain links TRBV19 with TRBJ2-7, with 8 bases fitting TRBD2. Germline V gives CDR1 LNHDA, CDR2 SQIVND (reference sequence). Trimming at V came to 3 bases and at J to 4 bases, leaving 5 bases not matched to a gene. CDR3 length: 14 residues. CDR3 nucleotides: TGTGCCAGTAGTATCGGACTAGCCATGTACGAGCAGTACTTC. It translates to CASSIGLAMYEQYF.

The chain has TRBV6-1 and TRBJ2-7; unclear D gene. The CDR3 is 13 residues long. V lost 0 bases to trimming and J lost 6 bases, with 9 bases between them. CDR1 is MNHNS and CDR2 is SASEGT in the germline V gene. CDR3 sequence: CASSEASLREQYF. CDR3 in DNA: TGTGCCAGCAGTGAAGCGAGCCTCCGCGAGCAGTACTTC.

This rearrangement joins TRBV19 to TRBJ2-1; possibly TRBD1 for D (5 bases). Between the trimmed V and J ends, which lost 5 bases and 1 base, there was a span of 24 bases. Looked up from germline, CDR1 is LNHDA and CDR2 is SQIVND (reference sequence). CDR3 length equals 19 residues. The CDR3 loop is CASSSPGGSGIGSYNEQFF. The DNA for the CDR3 is TGTGCCAGTAGTTCTCCTGGCGGATCAGGGATTGGTTCCTACAATGAGCAGTTCTTC.

This clone turned up a few times. J is TRBJ2-1 and V is TRBV28; TRBD1 agrees at 8 bases. J was trimmed by 3 bases and V by 5 bases; bases with no gene match: 24. Germline V lookup: CDR1 MDHEN, CDR2 SYDVKM. The CDR3 extends over 21 amino acids. CDR3 sequence reads: CASSQTDITDRGLHGYNEQFF. CDR3 nucleotides: TGTGCCAGCAGTCAAACCGACATAACCGACAGGGGACTTCATGGCTACAATGAGCAGTTCTTC.

V and J are TRBV19 and TRBJ1-5; 9 positions match TRBD1. Germline trimming cut 3 bases from V and 6 bases from J; bases unmatched to any gene: 6. Germline lookup yields CDR1 LNHDA and CDR2 SQIVND (reference sequence). The CDR3 has 15 residues. The CDR3 sequence is CASSIADRGTQPQHF. CDR3 DNA: TGTGCCAGTAGTATCGCGGACAGGGGCACTCAGCCCCAGCATTTT.

V is TRBV30 and J is TRBJ2-1; 13 bases map to TRBD2. Per the germline V gene, CDR1 is GTSNPN and CDR2 is SVGIG (reference sequence). The CDR3 has 16 residues. V lost 2 bases to trimming and J lost 5 bases; unmatched junction nucleotides: 6. The CDR3 nucleotides read TGTGCCTGGAGTACTAGCGGGAGGGCCGCCAACAATGAGCAGTTCTTC. Protein: CAWSTSGRAANNEQFF.

The chain uses TRBV9 and TRBJ2-5; 7 bases fit TRBD2. The germline V gene encodes CDR1 SGDLS and CDR2 YYNGEE. Unmatched junction bases numbered 9, after V lost 3 bases and J lost 1 base. CDR3 length: 16 amino acids. The DNA for the CDR3 is TGTGCCAGCAGCGGGGGAGGCGGGAGAGCCCAAGAGACCCAGTACTTC. Protein: CASSGGGGRAQETQYF.

Only one count was recorded for this clone. The V and J genes are TRBV6-1 and TRBJ1-5; perhaps TRBD1 as D (5 bases). Between the trimmed V and J ends, which lost 1 base and 7 bases, there was a span of 11 bases. The CDR3 is 14 residues long. Germline CDR1 reads MNHNS; CDR2 reads SASEGT. CDR3 DNA sequence: TGTGCCAGCAGTGAAGGGGGCAGATCACAGCCCCAGCATTTT. This encodes CASSEGGRSQPQHF.